The 23 T cell receptor beta chains in this list originate from one sample, sequenced in a study of cytomegalovirus exposure and HLA in healthy donors. The method was immunoSEQ multiplex PCR; TCRdb's version includes in-frame clones alone and lacks a portion of them. This table has around 140,000 clones, around 90% appearing once. Sequencing used PBMCs. The receptors come from a man between 18 and 29 years old in good health and CMV-seropositive.

This chain joins TRBV13 and TRBJ1-3; tentative D call: TRBD1 (5 bases). Trimming left V 3 bases short and J 3 bases short, with 15 bases between. In germline, CDR1 is PRHDT, CDR2 FYEKMQ (reference sequence). The CDR3 is 16 residues long. CDR3 protein: CASSFSKGYGGNTIYF. In nucleotides, the CDR3 is TGTGCCAGCAGCTTCTCCAAGGGGTACGGTGGAAACACCATATATTTT. The variable domain in full, completed from reference TRBV13 and TRBJ1-3, reads AAGVIQSPRHLIKEKRETATLKCYPIPRHDTVYWYQQGPGQDPQFLISFYEKMQSDKGSIPDRFSAQQFSDYHSELNMSSLELGDSALYFCASSFSKGYGGNTIYFGEGSWLTVV.

The chain recombines TRBV5-8 with TRBJ2-4; D is possibly TRBD1 (6 bases). Germline loops: CDR1 SGHTS, CDR2 YDEGEE. With 7 bases removed from V and 5 bases from J, the gap between germline ends came to 28 bases. The CDR3 contains 18 residues. The CDR3 coding sequence is TGTGCCAGCGGATCACTTCCGGGGATTGATTCAGGGGAAAACATTCAGTACTTC. Protein product: CASGSLPGIDSGENIQYF.

The J gene is TRBJ2-5, the V gene TRBV30; 7 bases agree with TRBD2. The germline gives CDR1 GTSNPN, CDR2 SVGIG (reference sequence). Losses at the gene ends were 1 base for V and 0 bases for J; bases not matched to a gene: 5. CDR3 length: 15 residues. The CDR3 nucleotides read TGTGCCTGGAGTGAACTAGCGAAATACCAAGAGACCCAGTACTTC. Amino acids: CAWSELAKYQETQYF.

CDR3 residues: CASRAGTSGSNEQFF. The DNA of the CDR3 is TGTGCCAGCAGGGCCGGGACTAGCGGGAGCAATGAGCAGTTCTTC. This chain connects TRBV2 to TRBJ2-1; 14 bases line up with TRBD2. CDR1 and CDR2 (germline): SNHLY, FYNNEI. The trim removed 6 bases at V and 6 bases at J, leaving 4 bases unmatched. The CDR3 sequence is 15 residues long.

This chain joins TRBV10-3 and TRBJ1-2, with 9 bases aligning to TRBD1. The CDR3 covers 14 residues. CDR1 ENHRY and CDR2 SYGVKD come from the germline V gene. Trimming took 4 bases from V and 1 from J; bases not matched to a gene: 1. CDR3 sequence reads: CAISVGQGNYGYTF. As DNA, the CDR3 is TGTGCCATCAGTGTGGGACAGGGTAACTATGGCTACACCTTC.

The rearrangement joins TRBV9 to TRBJ2-3, with D unclear. CDR1 SGDLS and CDR2 YYNGEE come from the germline V gene. The CDR3 is made up of 16 amino acids. Trimming removed 0 bases at V and 1 base at J, with 12 bases between. The CDR3 DNA reads as TGTGCCAGCAGCGTAGGGGTGGGCGTTGGCACAGATACGCAGTATTTT. Translating it yields CASSVGVGVGTDTQYF.

This chain uses TRBV30 with TRBJ2-7, with D hard to call. V lost 2 bases, J lost 7 bases, and 9 bases lay in between. This CDR3 region has 11 residues. From germline, CDR1 is GTSNPN and CDR2 SVGIG (reference sequence). DNA of the CDR3: TGTGCCTGGAGTCCGGGTCAGGAGCAGTACTTC. Protein sequence: CAWSPGQEQYF.

The chain employs TRBV5-1 and TRBJ1-1; maybe TRBD1 (6 bases). The CDR3 runs to 14 residues. Germline CDR1 is SGHRS and CDR2 is YFSETQ. Trimming removed 2 bases from V and 3 bases from J, with 11 bases in between. DNA for the CDR3: TGCGCCAGCAGCTTTCAGGGGCCCTACACTGAAGCTTTCTTT. Amino acids: CASSFQGPYTEAFF.

This chain connects TRBV14 to TRBJ2-7, with D perhaps matching TRBD2 (6 bases). The ends were cut back, 1 base at V and 2 bases at J, with 15 bases in the middle. In germline, CDR1 is SGHDN, CDR2 FVKESK. The CDR3 has 16 residues. CDR3 loop: CASSQGKAGRPYEQYF. The CDR3 DNA is TGTGCCAGCAGCCAAGGAAAGGCGGGGAGGCCCTACGAGCAGTACTTC.

V and J are TRBV5-4 and TRBJ1-2; TRBD1 might be the D (5 bases). Germline V CDR1 and CDR2: SGHNT, YYREEE (reference sequence). The V end was cut by 3 bases, the J end by 4 bases, with 10 bases between. This CDR3 is 13 amino acids long. CDR3 nucleotide sequence: TGTGCCAGCAGCTCAGACAGCTCCTATGGCTACACCTTC. Amino acids: CASSSDSSYGYTF. Full variable domain (remainder filled in from reference TRBV5-4 and TRBJ1-2): ETGVTQSPTHLIKTRGQQVTLRCSSQSGHNTVSWYQQALGQGPQFIFQYYREEENGRGNFPPRFSGLQFPNYSSELNVNALELDDSALYLCASSSDSSYGYTFGSGTRLTVV.

The genes are TRBV18 and TRBJ2-6, with a possible D match to TRBD1 (6 bases). The CDR3 loop spans 17 amino acids. Trimming shortened V by 5 bases and J by 2 bases, and 16 bases separated the two germline ends. The germline V gene encodes CDR1 KGHSH and CDR2 LQKENI. For the CDR3, the DNA is TGTGCCAGCTCAGAATTCACAGGGCTCGCTGGGGCCAACGTCCTGACTTTC. The encoded protein is CASSEFTGLAGANVLTF.

The chain links TRBV28 to TRBJ2-3; no definite D call. The germline gives CDR1 MDHEN, CDR2 SYDVKM. The CDR3 has 14 amino acids. The V end lost 3 bases, the J end lost 0 bases, and 7 bases lay between the germline ends. The CDR3 region is CASSFPVSTDTQYF. CDR3 nucleotides: TGTGCCAGCAGTTTCCCAGTTAGCACAGATACGCAGTATTTT.

This clone was picked up one time. V usage is TRBV29-1 and J usage is TRBJ2-1; 10 bases fit TRBD2. This CDR3 region has 16 residues. Germline V lookup: CDR1 SQVTM, CDR2 ANQGSEA. V dropped 6 bases and J dropped 0; count of bases not matched to a gene: 8. The CDR3 bases are TGCAGCGTCCTACCTAGCGGGGGCAGCTCCTACAATGAGCAGTTCTTC. Its protein product is CSVLPSGGSSYNEQFF.

As DNA, the CDR3 is TGCGCCAGCAGCTTGGAGGTCGGGGGGGAGACCCAGTACTTC. It translates to CASSLEVGGETQYF. The rearrangement uses TRBV5-1 and TRBJ2-5; 7 nucleotides align to TRBD2. This CDR3 has 14 residues. The V and J ends lost 0 bases and 5 bases, in that order; junction bases with no gene match: 4. CDR1 is SGHRS, CDR2 YFSETQ, per germline.

This chain joins TRBV4-1 and TRBJ2-3, with D tentatively TRBD2 (5 bases). The V gene's germline CDR1 is MGHRA and CDR2 YSYEKL. The CDR3 is 16 residues long. Trimming took 0 bases from V and 2 from J, leaving 12 bases between them. CDR3: CASSQEPGTFTDTQYF. CDR3 DNA: TGCGCCAGCAGCCAAGAGCCGGGAACCTTCACAGATACGCAGTATTTT.

The V gene is TRBV28, the J gene TRBJ1-5; D possibly corresponds to TRBD1 (5 bases). This CDR3 contains 15 residues. Germline CDR1 and CDR2: MDHEN and SYDVKM. The V end was cut by 1 base, the J end by 3 bases, with 10 bases between. Here the CDR3 reads CASSLLTVSNQPQHF. CDR3 coding DNA: TGTGCCAGCAGTTTATTGACAGTCTCCAATCAGCCCCAGCATTTT. The entire variable domain, with the rest obtained from reference TRBV28 and TRBJ1-5, is as follows: DVKVTQSSRYLVKRTGEKVFLECVQDMDHENMFWYRQDPGLGLRLIYFSYDVKMKEKGDIPEGYSVSREKKERFSLILESASTNQTSMYLCASSLLTVSNQPQHFGDGTRLSIL.

The J gene is TRBJ1-1, the V gene TRBV7-9; D possibly corresponds to TRBD1 (5 bases). The germline V gene has CDR1 SEHNR and CDR2 FQNEAQ (reference sequence). With 1 base removed from V and 8 bases from J, the gap between germline ends came to 8 bases. The CDR3 is 12 residues long. CDR3 DNA sequence: TGTGCCAGCAGCTTAGTGGCAGGGGAAGCTTTCTTT. Translating gives CASSLVAGEAFF.

The chain joins TRBV6-5 to TRBJ2-1; no clear D. The germline gives CDR1 MNHEY, CDR2 SVGAGI. The CDR3 sequence is 15 residues long. Between the trimmed V and J ends, which lost 0 bases and 7 bases, there was a span of 13 bases. The CDR3, as DNA: TGTGCCAGCAGTTACTCTGGTTCCAAGAGTAATGAGCAGTTCTTC. This encodes CASSYSGSKSNEQFF.

The chain uses TRBV7-6 and TRBJ1-4; D gene uncertain. The germline V gene has CDR1 SGHVS and CDR2 FNYEAQ. V was trimmed by 4 bases and J by 0 bases, leaving 15 bases between them. The CDR3 loop spans 17 amino acids. The CDR3 DNA reads as TGTGCCAGCAGCTCGTACCGACCCGGGGCAACTAATGAAAAACTGTTTTTT. Its translation is CASSSYRPGATNEKLFF.

The genes are TRBV12-2 and TRBJ1-2; TRBD1, as called in the table, went unchecked against the DNA. TRBV12-2 is a pseudogene. The CDR3 is 16 residues long. CDR3 residues: CASRLGGPPLFGGYTF. CDR3 coding DNA: TGTGCAAGTCGCTTAGGGGGCCCGCCCCTATTTGGTGGCTACACCTTC.

The chain uses TRBV7-8 and TRBJ2-2, with 12 bases fitting TRBD2. Germline CDR1 and CDR2: SGHVS and FQNEAQ. V lost 2 bases, J lost 1 base, and 2 bases stayed unmatched. The CDR3 length is 17 residues. The CDR3 spells CASSLTSGRLNTGELFF. CDR3 DNA: TGTGCCAGCAGCTTAACTAGCGGGAGGCTGAACACCGGGGAGCTGTTTTTT.

The J gene is TRBJ2-7, the V gene TRBV19; D gene ambiguous. Looked up from germline, CDR1 is LNHDA and CDR2 is SQIVND (reference sequence). The V end lost 0 bases, the J end lost 4 bases, and 10 bases lay between the germline ends. CDR3 length: 14 residues. The DNA of the CDR3 is TGTGCCAGTAGTATAGACAGCAACGGGTACGAGCAGTACTTC. It encodes CASSIDSNGYEQYF.

This chain uses TRBV5-8 with TRBJ1-2; D unclear. V dropped 2 bases and J dropped 4 bases, with 15 bases sitting between them. This CDR3 comprises 15 residues. Germline V gene sequence: CDR1 SGHTS, CDR2 YDEGEE. The CDR3 sequence: CASSFAQPLIYGYTF. The CDR3 DNA follows: TGTGCCAGCAGCTTCGCACAGCCTTTAATCTATGGCTACACCTTC.